The 20 T cell receptor beta chains presented below share a single source sample, sequenced in a study of T cell responses to AZD1222 COVID-19 vaccine. The repertoire was sequenced with immunoSEQ multiplex PCR; TCRdb's copy has only in-frame clones and lacks some. The sample lists under 150,000 clones; about 82% were seen once. This sample comprised peripheral blood, obtained 28 days after the second dose of the MenACWY control vaccine. The origin of the receptors is an adult who received the MenACWY meningococcal vaccine as a control.

The rearrangement joins TRBV7-2 to TRBJ1-3; D not certain. The CDR3 runs 15 residues. V was trimmed by 5 bases and J by 0 bases, leaving 11 bases between them. In germline, CDR1 is SGHTA, CDR2 FQGNSA. The CDR3 region has the DNA TGTGCCAGCAGCCCGGTCATATCCTCTGGAAACACCATATATTTT. It is translated as CASSPVISSGNTIYF.

The chain carries TRBV7-8 and TRBJ1-4, with 10 bases lining up with TRBD1. V shed 0 bases and J 7 bases; nucleotides not matched to a gene: 5. Per germline, CDR1 SGHVS and CDR2 FQNEAQ. This CDR3 spans 16 amino acids. CDR3 nucleotide sequence: TGTGCCAGCAGCTTAGCGGGGACAGGGGCTGTTGAAAAACTGTTTTTT. Translation gives CASSLAGTGAVEKLFF.

The genes are TRBV24-1 and TRBJ2-3, with 8 bases that match TRBD2. CDR3 length: 17 amino acids. The ends lost 0 bases at V and 1 base at J; junction bases unmatched: 5. The germline CDR1 and CDR2 sequences are KGHDR and SFDVKD. The CDR3 protein is CATSDLRLAGGTDTQYF. The CDR3, as DNA: TGTGCCACCAGTGATTTGCGGCTAGCGGGCGGCACAGATACGCAGTATTTT.

The chain is built from TRBV9 and TRBJ2-7; 10 bases are a match to TRBD1. Germline values: CDR1 SGDLS, CDR2 YYNGEE. The ends lost 3 bases at V and 4 bases at J; junction bases unmatched: 7. CDR3 length equals 15 residues. The CDR3 protein is CASSARDRGNYEQYF. DNA of the CDR3: TGTGCCAGCAGCGCCCGGGACAGGGGTAATTACGAGCAGTACTTC. The complete variable domain, with remaining parts taken from reference TRBV9 and TRBJ2-7, reads DSGVTQTPKHLITATGQRVTLRCSPRSGDLSVYWYQQSLDQGLQFLIQYYNGEERAKGNILERFSAQQFPDLHSELNLSSLELGDSALYFCASSARDRGNYEQYFGPGTRLTVT.

This clone was counted many times. The chain has TRBV11-3 and TRBJ2-7; TRBD1 or TRBD2 may be the D gene (5 bases each). Trimming cost V 0 bases and J 3 bases, with 18 bases left between them. Germline CDR1 reads SGHNT; CDR2 reads YENEEA. This CDR3 has 17 residues. DNA of the CDR3: TGTGCCAGCAGCTTAGATCGGATAGGGGACGGAGGCTACGAGCAGTACTTC. Amino acid sequence: CASSLDRIGDGGYEQYF.

V is TRBV6-2 or TRBV6-3 and J is TRBJ2-7; D is unresolved. Between the trimmed V and J ends, which lost 2 bases and 0 bases, there was a span of 5 bases. Germline V gene data show CDR1 as MNHEY and CDR2 as SVGEGT. The CDR3 totals 13 residues. The DNA of the CDR3 is TGTGCCAGCAGTTACGACTCCTCCTACGAGCAGTACTTC. Protein sequence: CASSYDSSYEQYF.

The rearrangement uses TRBV7-9 and TRBJ1-1; D perhaps matches TRBD1 (5 bases). CDR1 and CDR2 (germline): SEHNR, FQNEAQ (reference sequence). CDR3 length: 14 amino acids. Trimming left V 5 bases short and J 1 base short, with 11 bases between. The CDR3 DNA follows: TGTGCCAGCAGCACTTCGGGGGGGAACACTGAAGCTTTCTTT. It codes for CASSTSGGNTEAFF.

This sequence joins TRBV9 and TRBJ1-2; TRBD1 might be the D (5 bases). Trimming took 4 bases from V and 2 from J, leaving 15 bases between them. Germline loops: CDR1 SGDLS, CDR2 YYNGEE. The CDR3 extends over 15 amino acids. CDR3 sequence: CASSSRSQGNYGYTF. The CDR3, as DNA: TGTGCCAGCAGCTCCCGCTCCCAGGGAAACTATGGCTACACCTTC.

The chain joins TRBV28 to TRBJ1-5; D possibly corresponds to TRBD1 (6 bases). CDR1 and CDR2 (germline): MDHEN, SYDVKM. The CDR3 covers 15 residues. Trimming left V 2 bases short and J 8 bases short, with 16 bases between. CDR3 coding DNA: TGTGCCAGCAGTTTAAGGACAGTTGGGGGGGAGCCCCAGCATTTT. Translation: CASSLRTVGGEPQHF.

The chain recombines TRBV10-2 with TRBJ2-3, with D possibly matching TRBD2 (6 bases). Germline values: CDR1 WSHSY, CDR2 SAAADI. The length of the CDR3 is 15 residues. V was pared by 8 bases and J by 2 bases, with 17 bases between. The CDR3 sequence: CASYRGWGSTDTQYF. The DNA for the CDR3 is TGCGCCAGCTACCGGGGGTGGGGTTCCACAGATACGCAGTATTTT.

The chain links TRBV6-5 to TRBJ1-2; TRBD1 matches 8 bases. The CDR3 loop spans 15 amino acids. V dropped 6 bases and J dropped 5; count of bases not matched to a gene: 11. CDR1 is MNHEY, CDR2 SVGAGI, per germline. In nucleotides, the CDR3 is TGTGCCAGCAGCTTATACTCGACAGGGGATTATGGCTACACCTTC. It encodes CASSLYSTGDYGYTF.

The gene calls are TRBV6-5 and TRBJ2-2; no firm D call. Trimming pared 8 bases from V and 6 bases from J, leaving 13 bases between. This CDR3 has 13 residues. The germline gives CDR1 MNHEY, CDR2 SVGAGI. The CDR3 DNA reads TGTGCCAGCGGAAATCGAGTCCCCGGGGAGCTGTTTTTT. It translates to CASGNRVPGELFF.

This sequence joins TRBV19 and TRBJ2-3; D is uncertain. The ends were cut back, 2 bases at V and 6 bases at J, with 9 bases in the middle. Germline V gene sequence: CDR1 LNHDA, CDR2 SQIVND (reference sequence). The CDR3 loop spans 13 amino acids. The CDR3 DNA is TGTGCCAGTAGTATAAGGCCCTCGGATACGCAGTATTTT. It translates to CASSIRPSDTQYF.

The chain employs TRBV12-1 and TRBJ2-7; the D call of TRBD1 is as the table states it, not checked on the DNA. TRBV12-1 is designated a pseudogene. The CDR3 sequence is 17 residues long. CDR3 amino acids: CASSQEIGPGVRYEQYV. In DNA form, the CDR3 reads TGTGCCAGCAGCCAAGAGATAGGGCCAGGGGTTCGCTACGAGCAGTACGTC.

This chain joins TRBV10-1 and TRBJ2-2; D call uncertain. The germline gives CDR1 WNHNN, CDR2 SYGVQD (reference sequence). The CDR3 covers 15 residues. V was clipped by 2 bases and J by 5 bases, with 12 bases between them. The CDR3, as DNA: TGCGCCAGCAGTGAGGGGTCAGGTGAAACCGGGGAGCTGTTTTTT. The encoded protein is CASSEGSGETGELFF.

In DNA form, the CDR3 reads TGTGCCAGCAGCGTAGAAGGGACTAACTACGAGCAGTACTTC. Protein product: CASSVEGTNYEQYF. The genes are TRBV9 and TRBJ2-7; 7 bases line up with TRBD2. Trimming removed 0 bases from V and 3 bases from J; junction bases left unmatched: 3. CDR3 length: 14 amino acids. Germline lookup yields CDR1 SGDLS and CDR2 YYNGEE.

Here the CDR3 DNA reads TGTGCCAGCAGTCCTATGGGGCAAAATAGCAATCAGCCCCAGCATTTT. Protein: CASSPMGQNSNQPQHF. V usage is TRBV7-2 and J usage is TRBJ1-5, with a possible D match to TRBD1 (5 bases). This CDR3 spans 16 amino acids. CDR1 and CDR2 (germline): SGHTA, FQGNSA. Deletions cut 6 bases from V and 0 bases from J, with 15 bases between.

V and J are TRBV12-3 or TRBV12-4 and TRBJ2-1; D gene ambiguous. The CDR3 covers 11 residues. The V and J ends lost 7 bases and 9 bases respectively, with 10 bases between them. The CDR3 is CASTALSEQFF. DNA for the CDR3: TGTGCCAGCACTGCTTTAAGTGAGCAGTTCTTC.

The chain links TRBV6-5 to TRBJ1-6, with unresolved D. In germline, CDR1 is MNHEY, CDR2 SVGAGI. The CDR3 contains 12 residues. The V gene lost 7 bases and the J gene lost 1 base, with 2 bases spanning the gap. CDR3 in amino acids: CASTSYNSPLHF. In nucleotides, the CDR3 is TGTGCCAGCACTTCCTATAATTCACCCCTCCACTTT.

This clone was counted a few times. In nucleotides, the CDR3 is TGTGCCAGCAGCTCTCTACGTTCCTATGGCTACACCTTC. Translated: CASSSLRSYGYTF. The chain has TRBV11-2 and TRBJ1-2; D unclear. V was shortened by 4 bases and J by 4 bases, with 10 bases between the two germline ends. Per germline, CDR1 SGHAT and CDR2 FQNNGV. CDR3 length: 13 residues.